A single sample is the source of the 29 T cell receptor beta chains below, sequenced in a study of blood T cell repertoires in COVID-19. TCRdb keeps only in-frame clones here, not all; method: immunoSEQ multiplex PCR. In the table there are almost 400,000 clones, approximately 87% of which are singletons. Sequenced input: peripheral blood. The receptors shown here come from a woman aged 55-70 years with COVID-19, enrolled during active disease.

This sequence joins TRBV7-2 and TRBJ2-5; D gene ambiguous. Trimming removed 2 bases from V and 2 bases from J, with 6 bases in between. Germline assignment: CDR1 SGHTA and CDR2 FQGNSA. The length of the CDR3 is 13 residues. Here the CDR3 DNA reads TGTGCCAGCAGCTTACCAGTACAAGAGACCCAGTACTTC. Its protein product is CASSLPVQETQYF. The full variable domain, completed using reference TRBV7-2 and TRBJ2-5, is GAGVSQSPSNKVTEKGKDVELRCDPISGHTALYWYRQSLGQGLEFLIYFQGNSAPDKSGLPSDRFSAERTGGSVSTLTIQRTQQEDSAVYLCASSLPVQETQYFGPGTRLLVL.

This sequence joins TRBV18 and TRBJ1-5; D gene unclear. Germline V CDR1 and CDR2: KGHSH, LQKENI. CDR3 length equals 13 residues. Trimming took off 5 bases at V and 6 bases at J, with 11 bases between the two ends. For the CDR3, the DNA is TGTGCCAGCTCAGGAGGGAGCTTTCAGCCCCAGCATTTT. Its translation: CASSGGSFQPQHF.

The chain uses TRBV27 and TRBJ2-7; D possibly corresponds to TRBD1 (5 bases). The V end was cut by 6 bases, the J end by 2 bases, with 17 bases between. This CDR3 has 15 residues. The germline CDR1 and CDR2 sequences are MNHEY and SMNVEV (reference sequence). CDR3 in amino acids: CASRTGQWGTYEQYF. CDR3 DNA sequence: TGTGCCAGCAGGACCGGACAATGGGGTACCTACGAGCAGTACTTC.

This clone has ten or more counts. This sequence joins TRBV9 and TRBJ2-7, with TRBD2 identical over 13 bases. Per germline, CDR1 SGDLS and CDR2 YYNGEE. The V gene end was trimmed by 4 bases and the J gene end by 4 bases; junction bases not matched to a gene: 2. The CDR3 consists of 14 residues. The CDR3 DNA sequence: TGTGCCAGCAGCTCGGGACTAGCGGGGTACGAGCAGTACTTC. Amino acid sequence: CASSSGLAGYEQYF.

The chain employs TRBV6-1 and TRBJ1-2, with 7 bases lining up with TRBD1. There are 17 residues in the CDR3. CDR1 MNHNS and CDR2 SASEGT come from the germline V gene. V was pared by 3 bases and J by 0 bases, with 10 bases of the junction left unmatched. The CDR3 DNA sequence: TGTGCCAGCAGTGACGCCTCGTCAGGGGGTACTAACTATGGCTACACCTTC. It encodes CASSDASSGGTNYGYTF.

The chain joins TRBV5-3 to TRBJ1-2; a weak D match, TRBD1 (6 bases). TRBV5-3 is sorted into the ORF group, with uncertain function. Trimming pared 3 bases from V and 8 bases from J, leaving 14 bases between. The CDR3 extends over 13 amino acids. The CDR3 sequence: CARSCRDTDGYTF. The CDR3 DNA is TGTGCCAGAAGCTGCCGGGACACAGACGGCTACACCTTC.

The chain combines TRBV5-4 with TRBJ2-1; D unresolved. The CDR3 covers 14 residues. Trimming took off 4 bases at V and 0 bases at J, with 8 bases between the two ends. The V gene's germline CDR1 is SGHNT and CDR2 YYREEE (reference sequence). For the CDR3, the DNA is TGTGCCAGCAGCCCCATTAGCTCCTACAATGAGCAGTTCTTC. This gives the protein CASSPISSYNEQFF.

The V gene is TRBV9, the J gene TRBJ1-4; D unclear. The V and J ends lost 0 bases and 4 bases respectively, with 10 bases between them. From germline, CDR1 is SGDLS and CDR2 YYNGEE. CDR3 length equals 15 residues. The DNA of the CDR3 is TGTGCCAGCAGCGTAGGTCGGGGAATTAATGAAAAACTGTTTTTT. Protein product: CASSVGRGINEKLFF.

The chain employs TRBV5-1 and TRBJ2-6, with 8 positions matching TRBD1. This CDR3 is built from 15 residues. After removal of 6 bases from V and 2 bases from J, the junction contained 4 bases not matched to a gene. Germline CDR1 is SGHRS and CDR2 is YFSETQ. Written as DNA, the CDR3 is TGCGCCAGCACCCAGGGGGCGACTGGGGCCAACGTCCTGACTTTC. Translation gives CASTQGATGANVLTF.

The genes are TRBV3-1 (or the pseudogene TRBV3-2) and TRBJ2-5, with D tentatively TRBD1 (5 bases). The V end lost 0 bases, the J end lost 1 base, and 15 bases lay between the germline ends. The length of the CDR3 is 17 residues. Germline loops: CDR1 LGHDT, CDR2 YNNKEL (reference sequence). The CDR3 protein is CASSQDFGAQGQETQYF. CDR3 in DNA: TGTGCCAGCAGCCAAGATTTTGGGGCCCAAGGCCAAGAGACCCAGTACTTC.

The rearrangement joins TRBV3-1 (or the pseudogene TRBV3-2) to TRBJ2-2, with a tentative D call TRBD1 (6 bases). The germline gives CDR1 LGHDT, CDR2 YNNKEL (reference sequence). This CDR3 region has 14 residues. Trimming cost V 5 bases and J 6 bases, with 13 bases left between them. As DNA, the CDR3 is TGTGCCAGCAGCATACAGGGAACGTCCGGGGAGCTGTTTTTT. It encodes CASSIQGTSGELFF.

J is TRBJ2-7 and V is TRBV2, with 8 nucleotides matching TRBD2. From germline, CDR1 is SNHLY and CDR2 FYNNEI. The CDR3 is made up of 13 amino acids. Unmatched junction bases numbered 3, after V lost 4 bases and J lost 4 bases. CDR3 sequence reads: CASSVRGGYEQYF. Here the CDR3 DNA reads TGTGCCAGCAGTGTCCGGGGGGGGTACGAGCAGTACTTC. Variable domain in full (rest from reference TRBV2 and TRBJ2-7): EPEVTQTPSHQVTQMGQEVILRCVPISNHLYFYWYRQILGQKVEFLVSFYNNEISEKSEIFDDQFSVERPDGSNFTLKIRSTKLEDSAMYFCASSVRGGYEQYFGPGTRLTVT.

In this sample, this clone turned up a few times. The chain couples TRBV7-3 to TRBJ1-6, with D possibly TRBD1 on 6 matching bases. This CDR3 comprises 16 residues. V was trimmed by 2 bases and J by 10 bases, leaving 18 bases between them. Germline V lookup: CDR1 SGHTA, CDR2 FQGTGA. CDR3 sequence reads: CASSLGSGAGVSPLHF. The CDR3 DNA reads TGTGCCAGCAGCTTAGGGTCTGGGGCAGGGGTGTCACCCCTCCACTTT.

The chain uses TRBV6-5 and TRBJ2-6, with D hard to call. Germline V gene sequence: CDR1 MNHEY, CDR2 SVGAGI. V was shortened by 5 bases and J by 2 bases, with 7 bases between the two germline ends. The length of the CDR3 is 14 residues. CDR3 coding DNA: TGTGCCAGCAGTCCTAGGCCTGGGGCCAACGTCCTGACTTTC. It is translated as CASSPRPGANVLTF.

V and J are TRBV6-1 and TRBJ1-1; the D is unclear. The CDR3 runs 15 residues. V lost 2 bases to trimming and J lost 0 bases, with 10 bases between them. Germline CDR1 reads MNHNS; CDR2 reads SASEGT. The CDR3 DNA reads TGTGCCAGCAGTGAAAGTCACAGAATGAACACTGAAGCTTTCTTT. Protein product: CASSESHRMNTEAFF.

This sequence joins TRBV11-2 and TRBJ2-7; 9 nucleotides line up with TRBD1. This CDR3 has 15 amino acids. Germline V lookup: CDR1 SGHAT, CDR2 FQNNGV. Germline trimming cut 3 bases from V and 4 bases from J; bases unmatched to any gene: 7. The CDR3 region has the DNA TGTGCCAGCAGCTTTCCGACAGGGGGGTTATACGAGCAGTACTTC. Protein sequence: CASSFPTGGLYEQYF.

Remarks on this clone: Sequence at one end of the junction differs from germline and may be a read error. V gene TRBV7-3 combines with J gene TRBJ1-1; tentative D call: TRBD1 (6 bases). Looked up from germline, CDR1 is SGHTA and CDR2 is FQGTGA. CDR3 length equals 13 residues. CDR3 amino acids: CASSLTLGQRLVF. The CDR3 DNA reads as TGTGCCAGCAGCTTAACCTTAGGACAGAGGCTCGTCTTT.

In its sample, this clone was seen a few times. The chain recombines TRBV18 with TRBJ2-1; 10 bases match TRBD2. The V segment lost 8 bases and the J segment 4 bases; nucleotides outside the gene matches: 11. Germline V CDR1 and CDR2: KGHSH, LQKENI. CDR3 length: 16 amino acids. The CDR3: CASRPASGGPYNEQFF. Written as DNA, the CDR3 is TGTGCCAGCCGTCCCGCTAGCGGGGGTCCGTACAATGAGCAGTTCTTC.

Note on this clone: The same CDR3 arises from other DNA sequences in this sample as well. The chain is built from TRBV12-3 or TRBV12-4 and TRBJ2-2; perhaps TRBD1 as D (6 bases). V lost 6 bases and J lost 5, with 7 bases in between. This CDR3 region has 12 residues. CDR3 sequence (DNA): TGTGCCAGCAGCAGGGGAACCGGGGAGCTGTTTTTT. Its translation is CASSRGTGELFF.

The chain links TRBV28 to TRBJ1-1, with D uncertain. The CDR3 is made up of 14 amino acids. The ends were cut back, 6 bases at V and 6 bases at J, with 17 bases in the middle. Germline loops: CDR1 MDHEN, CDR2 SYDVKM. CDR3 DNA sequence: TGTGCCAGCAGAGGTCCTCAGAGGGCCGCTGAAGCTTTCTTT. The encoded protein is CASRGPQRAAEAFF.

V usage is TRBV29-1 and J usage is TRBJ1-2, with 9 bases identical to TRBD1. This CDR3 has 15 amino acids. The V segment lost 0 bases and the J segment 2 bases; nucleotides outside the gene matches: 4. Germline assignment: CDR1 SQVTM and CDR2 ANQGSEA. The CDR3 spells CSVEDIGQGNYGYTF. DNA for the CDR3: TGCAGCGTTGAAGATATCGGACAGGGGAACTATGGCTACACCTTC.

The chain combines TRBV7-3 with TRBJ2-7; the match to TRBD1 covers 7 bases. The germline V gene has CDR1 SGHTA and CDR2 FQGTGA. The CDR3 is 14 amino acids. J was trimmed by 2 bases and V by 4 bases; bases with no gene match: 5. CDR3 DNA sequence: TGTGCCAGCAGCTCTGGACAGGCCCCCTACGAGCAGTACTTC. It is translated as CASSSGQAPYEQYF.

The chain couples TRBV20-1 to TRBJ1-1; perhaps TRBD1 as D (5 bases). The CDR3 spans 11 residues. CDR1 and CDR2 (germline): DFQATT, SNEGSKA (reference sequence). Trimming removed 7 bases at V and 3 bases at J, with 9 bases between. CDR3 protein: CSVQGDTEAFF. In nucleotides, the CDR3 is TGCAGTGTGCAAGGGGACACTGAAGCTTTCTTT.

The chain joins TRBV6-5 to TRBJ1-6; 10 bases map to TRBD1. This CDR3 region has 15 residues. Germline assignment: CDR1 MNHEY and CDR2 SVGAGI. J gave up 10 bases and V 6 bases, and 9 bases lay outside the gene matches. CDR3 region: CASRAGTGAKSPLHF. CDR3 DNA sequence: TGTGCCAGCAGAGCCGGGACAGGGGCGAAGTCACCCCTCCACTTT.

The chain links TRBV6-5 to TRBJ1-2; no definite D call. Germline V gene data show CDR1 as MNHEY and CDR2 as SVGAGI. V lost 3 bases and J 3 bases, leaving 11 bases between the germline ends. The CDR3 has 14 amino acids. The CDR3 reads CASSYGPGDYGYTF. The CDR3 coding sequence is TGTGCCAGCAGTTATGGTCCGGGAGACTATGGCTACACCTTC.

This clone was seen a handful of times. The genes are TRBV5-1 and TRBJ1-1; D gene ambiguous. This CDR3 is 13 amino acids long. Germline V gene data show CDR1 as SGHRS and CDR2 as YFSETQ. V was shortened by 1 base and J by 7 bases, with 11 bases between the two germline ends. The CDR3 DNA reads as TGCGCCAGCAGCTTGTCGGATCGGAGTGAAGCTTTCTTT. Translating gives CASSLSDRSEAFF.

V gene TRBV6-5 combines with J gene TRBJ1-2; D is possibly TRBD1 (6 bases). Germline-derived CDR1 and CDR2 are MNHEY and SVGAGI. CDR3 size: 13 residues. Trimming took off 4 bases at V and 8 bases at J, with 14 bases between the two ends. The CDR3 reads CASSSKGVRGYTF. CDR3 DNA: TGTGCCAGCAGTTCTAAGGGGGTCCGGGGCTACACCTTC.

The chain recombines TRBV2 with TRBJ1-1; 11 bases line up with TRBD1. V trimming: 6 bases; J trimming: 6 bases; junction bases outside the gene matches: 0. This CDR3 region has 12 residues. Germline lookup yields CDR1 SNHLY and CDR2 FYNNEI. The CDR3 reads CASRGQGAEAFF. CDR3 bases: TGTGCCAGCAGGGGACAGGGGGCTGAAGCTTTCTTT. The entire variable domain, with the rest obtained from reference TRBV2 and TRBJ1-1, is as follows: EPEVTQTPSHQVTQMGQEVILRCVPISNHLYFYWYRQILGQKVEFLVSFYNNEISEKSEIFDDQFSVERPDGSNFTLKIRSTKLEDSAMYFCASRGQGAEAFFGQGTRLTVV.

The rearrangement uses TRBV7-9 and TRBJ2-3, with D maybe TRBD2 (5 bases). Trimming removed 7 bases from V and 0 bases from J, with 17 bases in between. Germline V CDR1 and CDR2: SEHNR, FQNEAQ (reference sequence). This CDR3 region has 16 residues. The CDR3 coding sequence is TGTGCCAGCACCCGCTTGGCGGGCTCTAGCACAGATACGCAGTATTTT. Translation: CASTRLAGSSTDTQYF.